The clone carrying this TCR beta chain was observed at least ten times. One end of the junction varies from germline; a read error may be responsible. This sample stems from a study of Graves' ophthalmopathy and Graves' hyperthyroidism. Whole-study context: Peripheral blood was collected at initial diagnosis, before any treatment.

Germline loops: CDR1 MDHEN, CDR2 SYDVKM. This CDR3 has 14 amino acids. TCR beta CDR3 amplification used RNA transcripts. A first-round RT-PCR used HTBI primers, followed by a second-round multiplex PCR. TCRdb re-called the multiplex PCR reads with MiXCR, one entry per CDR3 protein. This table has some 210,000 distinct CDR3 sequences, just under 30% appearing once. The genes are TRBV28 and TRBJ1-1; 8 bases align to TRBD1. This TCR derives from a man aged 50 to 59 with Graves' ophthalmopathy. The sequencing sample was made of peripheral blood. The CDR3 loop is CTSRPGTGNTEAFF. Written as DNA, the CDR3 is TGTACCAGCAGACCCGGGACAGGGAACACTGAAGCTTTCTTT.